These 16 T cell receptor beta chains share one sample of origin, sequenced in a study of identical twins. TCRdb independently ran MiXCR on the 5' RACE reads; one entry per CDR3 protein. This table holds over 600,000 distinct CDR3 sequences, less than 25% found once. The data were also submitted as part of a second study, on T cells expressing NK-cell markers.

The sample consisted of PBMCs. The receptors shown here come from a woman between 18 and 30 years old in good health.

The chain joins TRBV20-1 to TRBJ2-1; 7 bases align to TRBD2. V was clipped by 3 bases and J by 12 bases; unmatched bases: 5. CDR3 size: 11 residues. CDR1 and CDR2 from the germline V gene are DFQATT and SNEGSKA (reference sequence). The CDR3 loop is CSASSRGGQFF. In nucleotides, the CDR3 is TGCAGTGCTAGCTCGCGCGGGGGGCAGTTCTTC.

The DNA for the CDR3 is TGCAGCGTCAAGGCCGGGACAGGGGGCTTAGGCTACACCTTC. Translating gives CSVKAGTGGLGYTF. J is TRBJ1-2 and V is TRBV29-1, with TRBD1 identical over 12 bases. The germline CDR1 and CDR2 sequences are SQVTM and ANQGSEA. J gave up 8 bases and V 6 bases, and 10 bases lay outside the gene matches. The CDR3 contains 14 residues. Complete variable domain (other parts from reference TRBV29-1 and TRBJ1-2): SAVISQKPSRDICQRGTSLTIQCQVDSQVTMMFWYRQQPGQSLTLIATANQGSEATYESGFVIDKFPISRPNLTFSTLTVSNMSPEDSSIYLCSVKAGTGGLGYTFGSGTRLTVV.

This clonotype has just a few counts. The rearrangement uses TRBV3-1 and TRBJ2-3; 8 bases match TRBD2. V was clipped by 0 bases and J by 2 bases; unmatched bases: 7. Germline loops: CDR1 LGHDT, CDR2 YNNKEL (reference sequence). The CDR3 contains 17 residues. The DNA for the CDR3 is TGTGCCAGCAGCCAAGATCGCCAGCGGGGGAACACAGATACGCAGTATTTT. Encoded protein: CASSQDRQRGNTDTQYF.

Regarding this clonotype: This sequence may be a read error, since a much larger clone differs from it by one base. The chain combines TRBV7-3 with TRBJ2-7, with 8 bases identical to TRBD1. The CDR3 is 14 amino acids. The trim removed 5 bases at V and 3 bases at J, leaving 6 bases unmatched. Germline CDR1 reads SGHTA; CDR2 reads FQGTGA. The CDR3 sequence is CASSTGQGHYEQYF. CDR3 bases: TGTGCCAGCAGCACTGGACAGGGACACTACGAGCAGTACTTC.

The sample holds a few counts of this clonotype. J is TRBJ2-7 and V is TRBV7-8, with D tentatively TRBD1 (6 bases). The length of the CDR3 is 15 residues. Germline CDR1 SGHVS, CDR2 FQNEAQ. V lost 2 bases and J 5 bases, leaving 16 bases between the germline ends. CDR3 nucleotides: TGTGCCAGCAGCTTAATAGCGAGGGGGAATCACGAGCAGTACTTC. As protein: CASSLIARGNHEQYF.

V gene TRBV27 combines with J gene TRBJ2-7; 7 nucleotides agree with TRBD1. Germline lookup yields CDR1 MNHEY and CDR2 SMNVEV (reference sequence). V lost 5 bases and J lost 0; bases outside the gene matches: 10. The CDR3 spans 16 residues. The CDR3 region is CASSARTGQSSYEQYF. CDR3 nucleotide sequence: TGTGCCAGCAGTGCTAGGACAGGACAGAGCTCCTACGAGCAGTACTTC.

J is TRBJ2-7 and V is TRBV7-2; no definite D call. Between the trimmed V and J ends, which lost 6 bases and 0 bases, there was a span of 9 bases. The CDR3 is 13 amino acids. Germline-derived CDR1 and CDR2 are SGHTA and FQGNSA. CDR3 loop: CASSPVSSYEQYF. As DNA, the CDR3 is TGTGCCAGCAGTCCTGTCAGCTCCTACGAGCAGTACTTC.

This clonotype was counted between two and nine times. CDR3 sequence: CSVDRQASTEAFF. CDR3 nucleotide sequence: TGCAGCGTTGATAGGCAGGCCAGCACTGAAGCTTTCTTT. This chain links TRBV29-1 with TRBJ1-1; no clear D gene. The CDR3 is made up of 13 amino acids. V was pared by 3 bases and J by 4 bases, with 12 bases between. Looked up from germline, CDR1 is SQVTM and CDR2 is ANQGSEA.

This clonotype was seen a handful of times. This chain joins TRBV18 and TRBJ2-7, with a weak D call TRBD2 (6 bases). V dropped 3 bases and J dropped 5 bases, with 8 bases sitting between them. The CDR3 is 12 amino acids. Germline loops: CDR1 KGHSH, CDR2 LQKENI. For the CDR3, the DNA is TGTGCCAGCTCACCGGGACTCCACGAGCAGTACTTC. Translation gives CASSPGLHEQYF.

This chain uses TRBV29-1 with TRBJ2-5, with D unclear. The CDR3 extends over 12 amino acids. Trimming shortened V by 0 bases and J by 7 bases, and 9 bases separated the two germline ends. Germline V gene data show CDR1 as SQVTM and CDR2 as ANQGSEA. The CDR3 DNA is TGCAGCGTTGAAGAGGAGACGGGGACCCAGTACTTC. Translated, it gives CSVEEETGTQYF.

This clonotype came up a few times. The chain couples TRBV20-1 to TRBJ1-5; the D gene is possibly TRBD1 (6 bases). This CDR3 is built from 13 residues. The germline gives CDR1 DFQATT, CDR2 SNEGSKA (reference sequence). The ends were cut back, 6 bases at V and 3 bases at J, with 12 bases in the middle. The CDR3: CSAKNRVNQPQHF. For the CDR3, the DNA is TGCAGTGCCAAGAACAGGGTCAATCAGCCCCAGCATTTT.

This chain connects TRBV5-5 to TRBJ2-5, with unresolved D. The CDR3 covers 13 residues. The V gene's germline CDR1 is SGHKS and CDR2 YYEKEE (reference sequence). V was shortened by 0 bases and J by 5 bases, with 8 bases between the two germline ends. The CDR3 region is CASSLGSFETQYF. The CDR3 DNA reads TGTGCCAGCAGCTTGGGTTCGTTCGAGACCCAGTACTTC.

This clonotype was seen a few times. The CDR3 protein is CSASPQFNEAFF. For the CDR3, the DNA is TGCAGTGCTAGCCCGCAGTTTAATGAAGCTTTCTTT. V gene TRBV20-1 combines with J gene TRBJ1-1; D not resolved. Germline V gene lookup returns CDR1 DFQATT and CDR2 SNEGSKA (reference sequence). The CDR3 is 12 amino acids. Between the trimmed V and J ends, which lost 3 bases and 7 bases, there was a span of 12 bases.

V and J are TRBV5-1 and TRBJ2-5, with 8 bases matching TRBD2. Losses at the gene ends were 1 base for V and 5 bases for J; bases not matched to a gene: 7. Germline CDR1 reads SGHRS; CDR2 reads YFSETQ. The CDR3 sequence is 15 residues long. Written as DNA, the CDR3 is TGCGCCAGCAGCTTGTTGCGGGGGGAAGCGGAGACCCAGTACTTC. Encoded protein: CASSLLRGEAETQYF.

The chain recombines TRBV6-2 or TRBV6-3 with TRBJ2-3; D uncertain. The CDR3 sequence is 17 residues long. V gave up 5 bases and J gave up 4 bases, with 22 bases separating them. Germline V CDR1 and CDR2: MNHEY, SVGEGT. CDR3 in amino acids: CASSPTTSIEAPDTQYF. The CDR3 DNA reads as TGTGCCAGCAGTCCAACGACGAGTATCGAAGCCCCAGATACGCAGTATTTT.

This clonotype has only a few counts. The chain joins TRBV20-1 to TRBJ1-5; D gene unclear. V was pared by 3 bases and J by 3 bases, with 12 bases between. CDR3 length: 14 amino acids. Germline V lookup: CDR1 DFQATT, CDR2 SNEGSKA (reference sequence). CDR3 nucleotide sequence: TGCAGTGCTAGGTCGCAGCAGGCCAATCAGCCCCAGCATTTT. Amino acids: CSARSQQANQPQHF.